Here is one TCR beta chain with its context. V was pared by 3 bases and J by 3 bases, with 5 bases of the junction left unmatched. The germline V gene has CDR1 LGHDT and CDR2 YNNKEL (reference sequence). This CDR3 comprises 17 residues. This sample is drawn from a study of blood T cell repertoires in COVID-19. Looking at the study overall: The United States, Italy and Spain supplied acute and convalescent COVID-19 samples. Sources were T cells, B-cell-depleted T cells, or PBMCs; the material itself was cDNA or gDNA.

It was during active infection that Seattle patients were enrolled and then longitudinally followed. In the study's own analysis: Quantification of nucleated cells was approximated via reference gene primer amplification. The table came from immunoSEQ multiplex PCR; TCRdb's copy has only in-frame clones and leaves some out. V and J calls and clone size are as listed in that table; D and trimming were resolved from the DNA. The table shows approximately 250,000 clones, with approximately 86% occurring only once. The sequencing input was peripheral blood. J is TRBJ2-1 and V is TRBV3-1 (or the pseudogene TRBV3-2), with 13 bases fitting TRBD2. This clonotype originated in a woman in her sixties with COVID-19, enrolled during active disease. The CDR3 region has the DNA TGTGCCAGCAGCCAGGGACTAGCGGGGTCTCTCTACAATGAGCAGTTCTTC. It specifies CASSQGLAGSLYNEQFF.